These 3 T cell receptor beta chains share one sample of origin, sequenced in a study of blood T cell repertoires in COVID-19. The repertoire was sequenced with immunoSEQ multiplex PCR; TCRdb's copy has only in-frame clones and lacks some. The data show 350,000 to 400,000 clones, with around 92% seen just once and 1.5% to 2% held by the top ten. Sequencing was performed on PBMCs or T cells enriched from blood (not recorded which). The receptors derive from a woman in her thirties who had recovered from COVID-19.

The gene calls are TRBV11-1 and TRBJ1-6; TRBD1 aligns across 7 bases. The germline V gene has CDR1 SGHAT and CDR2 FQDESV (reference sequence). The CDR3 extends over 16 amino acids. With 0 bases clipped from V and 6 bases from J, the junction kept 5 bases outside the gene matches. As DNA, the CDR3 is TGTGCCAGCAGCTTAGCAGGAGGGGGCGGTAATTCACCCCTCCACTTT. This codes for CASSLAGGGGNSPLHF.

This chain connects TRBV18 to TRBJ1-4; 8 bases are shared with TRBD1. The CDR3 covers 14 residues. Germline CDR1 is KGHSH and CDR2 is LQKENI. The junction had 2 bases not matched to a gene; V was cut back by 3 bases and J by 5 bases. In nucleotides, the CDR3 is TGTGCCAGCTCACCGGACAGGGCAAATGAAAAACTGTTTTTT. It encodes CASSPDRANEKLFF. Full variable domain (missing parts from reference TRBV18 and TRBJ1-4): NAGVMQNPRHLVRRRGQEARLRCSPMKGHSHVYWYRQLPEEGLKFMVYLQKENIIDESGMPKERFSAEFPKEGPSILRIQQVVRGDSAAYFCASSPDRANEKLFFGSGTQLSVL.

This clone was counted between two and nine times. This sequence joins TRBV11-2 and TRBJ1-2, with D unclear. Trimming left V 0 bases short and J 8 bases short, with 13 bases between. The CDR3 covers 14 residues. The V gene's germline CDR1 is SGHAT and CDR2 FQNNGV. The CDR3 DNA follows: TGTGCCAGCAGCTTAGATTTGACCCTGCGGGGCTACACCTTC. Translation: CASSLDLTLRGYTF.